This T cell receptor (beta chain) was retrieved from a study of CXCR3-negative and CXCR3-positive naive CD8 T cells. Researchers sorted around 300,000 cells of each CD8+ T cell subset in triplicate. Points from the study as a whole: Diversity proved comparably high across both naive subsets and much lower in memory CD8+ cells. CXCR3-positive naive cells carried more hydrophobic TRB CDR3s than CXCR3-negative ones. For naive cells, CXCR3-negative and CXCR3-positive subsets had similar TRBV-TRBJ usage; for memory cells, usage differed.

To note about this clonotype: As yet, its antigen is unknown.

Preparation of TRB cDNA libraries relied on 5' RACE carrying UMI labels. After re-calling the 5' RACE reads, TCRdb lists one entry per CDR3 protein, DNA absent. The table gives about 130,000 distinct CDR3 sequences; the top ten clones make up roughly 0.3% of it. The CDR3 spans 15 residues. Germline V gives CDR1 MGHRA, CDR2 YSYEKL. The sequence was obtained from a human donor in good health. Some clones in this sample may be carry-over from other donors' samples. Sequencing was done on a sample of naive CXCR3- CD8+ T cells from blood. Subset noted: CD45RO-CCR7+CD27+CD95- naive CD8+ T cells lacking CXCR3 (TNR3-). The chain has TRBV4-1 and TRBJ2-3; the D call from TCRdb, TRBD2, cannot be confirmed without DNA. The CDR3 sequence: CASSASGRATDTQYF.